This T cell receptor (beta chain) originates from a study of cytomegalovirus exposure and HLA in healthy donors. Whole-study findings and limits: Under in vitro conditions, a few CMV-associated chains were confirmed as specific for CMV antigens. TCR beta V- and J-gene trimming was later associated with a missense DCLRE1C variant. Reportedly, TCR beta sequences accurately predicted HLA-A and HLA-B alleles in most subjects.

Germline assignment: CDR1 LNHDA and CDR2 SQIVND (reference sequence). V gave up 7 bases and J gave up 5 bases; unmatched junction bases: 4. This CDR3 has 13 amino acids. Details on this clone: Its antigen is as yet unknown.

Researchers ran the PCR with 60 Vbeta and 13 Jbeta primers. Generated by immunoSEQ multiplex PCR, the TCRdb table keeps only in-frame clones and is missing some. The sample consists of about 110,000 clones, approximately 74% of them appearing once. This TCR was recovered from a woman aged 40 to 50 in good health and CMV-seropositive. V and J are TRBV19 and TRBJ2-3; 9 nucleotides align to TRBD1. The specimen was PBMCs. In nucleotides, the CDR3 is TGTGCCAGTACGGGACAGGGTCTAGATACGCAGTATTTT. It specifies CASTGQGLDTQYF.